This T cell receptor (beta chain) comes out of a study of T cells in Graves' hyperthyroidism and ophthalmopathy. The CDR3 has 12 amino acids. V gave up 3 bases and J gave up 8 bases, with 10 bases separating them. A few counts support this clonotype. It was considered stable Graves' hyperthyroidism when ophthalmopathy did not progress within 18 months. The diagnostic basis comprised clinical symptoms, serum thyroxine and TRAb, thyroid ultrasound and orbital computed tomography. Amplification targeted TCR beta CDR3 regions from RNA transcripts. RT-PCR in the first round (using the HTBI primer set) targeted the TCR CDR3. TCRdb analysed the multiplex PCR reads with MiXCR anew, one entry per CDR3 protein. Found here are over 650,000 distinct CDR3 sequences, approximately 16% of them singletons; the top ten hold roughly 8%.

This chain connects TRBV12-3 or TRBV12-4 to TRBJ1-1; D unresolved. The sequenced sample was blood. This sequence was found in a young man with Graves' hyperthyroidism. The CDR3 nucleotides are TGTGCCAGCAGTTTTGGGCCCGGGGAAGCTTTCTTT. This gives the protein CASSFGPGEAFF.